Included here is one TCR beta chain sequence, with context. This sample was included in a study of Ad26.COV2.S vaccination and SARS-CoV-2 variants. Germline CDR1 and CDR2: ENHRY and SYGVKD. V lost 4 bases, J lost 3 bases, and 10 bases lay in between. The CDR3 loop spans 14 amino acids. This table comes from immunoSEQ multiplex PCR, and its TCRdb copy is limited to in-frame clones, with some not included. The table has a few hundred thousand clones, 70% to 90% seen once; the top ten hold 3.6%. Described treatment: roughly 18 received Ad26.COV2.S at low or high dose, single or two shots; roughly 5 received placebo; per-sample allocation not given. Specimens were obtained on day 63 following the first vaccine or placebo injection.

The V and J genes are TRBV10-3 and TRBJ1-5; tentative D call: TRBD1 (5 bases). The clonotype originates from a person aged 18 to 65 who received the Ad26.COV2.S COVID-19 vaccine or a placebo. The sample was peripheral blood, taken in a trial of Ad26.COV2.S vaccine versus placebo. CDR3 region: CAISADSYNQPQHF. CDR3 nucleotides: TGTGCCATCAGTGCAGACAGCTACAATCAGCCCCAGCATTTT.